This T cell receptor beta chain emerged from a study of tumor-infiltrating lymphocytes in localized non-small cell lung cancer. Turning to the study itself: Patients included smokers and never-smokers with various histologies, some sampled after neoadjuvant chemotherapy. Study-wide findings and caveats: Different pieces of the same tissue went to different assays, confounding technical variation with intratumor heterogeneity.

Worth noting for this clone: Antigen unknown.

The method was immunoSEQ multiplex PCR; TCRdb's version includes in-frame clones alone and lacks a portion of them. The sample contains 15,000 to 20,000 clones, more than 75% of which appear only once. CDR3 length: 12 residues. V was cut by 6 bases and J by 4 bases, with 9 bases left in between. Germline V gene lookup returns CDR1 SGHTA and CDR2 FQGNSA. V is TRBV7-2 and J is TRBJ2-5; no definite D call. The receptor comes from a human donor with non-small cell lung cancer. Sequenced input: uninvolved lung tissue not adjacent to the tumor. This chain's CDR3 is CASSRDRETQYF. CDR3 nucleotides: TGTGCCAGCAGTAGGGATCGAGAGACCCAGTACTTC.